A selection of T cell receptor beta chains follows, all from one sample in a study of T cells in Graves' hyperthyroidism and ophthalmopathy. TCRdb reanalysed the multiplex PCR reads using MiXCR and keeps one entry per CDR3 protein. The sample holds 600,000 or so distinct CDR3 sequences; 46% are singletons and the top ten take 8.2%. The sample consisted of peripheral blood or thyroid tissue (not recorded which). These receptors all stem from a woman younger than 30 with Graves' hyperthyroidism. The CDR3 runs from the conserved cysteine through the conserved F or W. D genes are given only for firm matches. Part of the rows lack a size; the others show once, few, many or a class for expanded clones.

J,V,D,size,CDR3,DNA
TRBJ2-7,TRBV7-2,-,-,CASSLVGATPYEQYF,TGTGCCAGCAGCTTAGTGGGAGCCACCCCCTACGAGCAGTACTTC
TRBJ2-5,TRBV7-2,-,few,CASRRVAGDQETQYF,TGTGCCAGCCGCCGTGTAGCAGGCGACCAAGAGACCCAGTACTTC
TRBJ1-6,TRBV7-2,TRBD1,few,CAWSPDRARSPLHF,TGTGCCTGGAGTCCCGACAGGGCTAGGTCACCCCTCCACTTT
TRBJ1-2,TRBV19,TRBD1,-,CASSTRRTTGPNYGYTF,TGTGCCAGTAGTACACGCCGAACGACAGGGCCTAACTATGGCTACACCTTC
TRBJ2-5,TRBV2,TRBD2,few,CASSPSGRALETQYF,TGTGCCAGCAGTCCTAGCGGGAGGGCCTTGGAGACCCAGTACTTC
TRBJ1-2,TRBV15,-,many,CATSREFRGYGYTF,TGTGCCACCAGCAGGGAATTCAGAGGCTATGGCTACACCTTC
TRBJ2-5,TRBV19,-,-,CASTDSQYF,TGTGCCAGCACCGACTCACAGTACTTC
TRBJ2-2,TRBV9,-,-,CASSVTLTRANTGELFF,TGTGCCAGCAGCGTAACCCTTACCAGGGCGAACACCGGGGAGCTGTTTTTT
TRBJ2-7,TRBV29-1,-,-,CSVVVAGRAYYEQYF,TGCAGCGTTGTAGTGGCGGGACGGGCTTACTACGAGCAGTACTTC
TRBJ2-5,TRBV29-1,-,-,CSLQLAMQETQYF,TGCAGCTTGCAACTAGCCATGCAAGAGACCCAGTACTTC
TRBJ1-1,TRBV7-9,-,many,CASRQSGHTNTEAFF,TGTGCCAGCAGGCAATCGGGACACACGAACACTGAAGCTTTCTTT
TRBJ1-1,TRBV14,-,few,CASSHALNTEAFF,TGTGCCAGCAGCCACGCATTGAACACTGAAGCTTTCTTT
TRBJ1-1,TRBV20-1,-,many,CSARDPEHTEAFF,TGCAGTGCTAGAGATCCGGAACACACTGAAGCTTTCTTT